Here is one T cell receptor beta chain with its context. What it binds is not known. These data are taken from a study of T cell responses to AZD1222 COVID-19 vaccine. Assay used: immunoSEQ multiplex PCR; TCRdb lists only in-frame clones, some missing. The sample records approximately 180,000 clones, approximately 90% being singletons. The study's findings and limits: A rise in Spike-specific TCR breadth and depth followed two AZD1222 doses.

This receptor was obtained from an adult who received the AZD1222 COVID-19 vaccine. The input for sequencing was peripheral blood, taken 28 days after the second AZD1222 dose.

CDR3 sequence (DNA): TGTGCCAGCAGCATATTCTCTGGAAACACCATATATTTT. Protein: CASSIFSGNTIYF. This sequence joins TRBV28 and TRBJ1-3; D not resolved. Trimming left V 6 bases short and J 0 bases short, with 6 bases between. The CDR3 has 13 residues. Germline CDR1 reads MDHEN; CDR2 reads SYDVKM.